This T cell receptor beta chain was identified during a study of cytomegalovirus exposure and HLA in healthy donors (dated 2017 in TCRdb). As for the study more broadly: The 700 or so repertoires of the first cohort and the 95 to 150 validation repertoires were produced on the same platform, according to a later analysis. The aim of the study was to test whether cataloging public T cell receptors could identify signatures of past pathogen exposure. A separate validation cohort of roughly 130 different subjects was used in addition to the roughly 670-subject first cohort. To predict cytomegalovirus infection status, the study brought together high-throughput TCR immunosequencing, statistical association of individual TCRs with disease status, and machine learning. The study at large found these results: A few of the identified cytomegalovirus-associated TCR beta chains were confirmed in vitro to be specific for cytomegalovirus antigens. A later analysis found that TCRs clustered in the first cohort also tended to co-occur in the 110 or so validation repertoires, with more than 90% of cluster scores above 0. The validation cohort had no HLA typing available for a later analysis, so co-occurrence within that cohort was assessed over all 120 or so repertoires. A total of 164 TCR beta chains were listed by the study as associated with cytomegalovirus. Cytomegalovirus status was reported to be diagnosed by the classifier with high specificity and sensitivity in both the original and validation cohorts. The authors suggested that the approach could potentially be extended to other disease states and immunological phenotypes. While some public TCRs were present in many individuals, most TCR sequences turned up only very rarely across donors.

Sequences MDHEN (CDR1) and SYDVKM (CDR2) are obtained from the germline V gene. V and J lose 6 bases and 6 bases, and a span of 15 bases separates them. Taken from cysteine to phenylalanine, the CDR3 has 14 residues. Here the CDR3 DNA is all that survives: 42 bases in frame from base 1. The library was generated by the immunoSEQ multiplex PCR assay. Concerning the study's data processing: A statistical classification framework was built to diagnose cytomegalovirus status from the catalog of TCR beta chain sequences. TCRdb obtained this table from immuneACCESS and retained in-frame rearrangements with V and J assigned. These tables miss some clones; where compared with another copy, unresolved V genes account for less than half of the shortfall, and the remainder is unexplained. For V, J and clone size, that table is used; D and trimming come from the DNA. This sample is represented by 160,000 or so clones; roughly 84% of them were singletons. The ten largest clonotypes hold roughly 10% of the sample.

Concerning this clone itself: Its antigen specificity is not known. Qualities for individual bases were not recorded, and no much larger clone is one base off.

Separate from the approximately 700-subject first cohort, the validation cohort of around 130 subjects was the group to which the donors belonged. The sample was PBMCs. The receptor chain draws on TRBV28 and TRBJ1-5; perhaps TRBD1 is the D gene, with 5 bases matching. The sequence derives from a young man in good health and CMV-seropositive. The nucleotides read TGTGCCAGCAGCTCCAAAGGGGAGGGTCAGCCCCAGCATTTT. Its coded protein is CASSSKGEGQPQHF.